This TCR beta chain was obtained from a study of shared clonotypes between healthy human individuals. Data came from immunoSEQ multiplex PCR; TCRdb stores just in-frame clones and leaves some out. The sample has approximately 720,000 clones; approximately 75% are singletons. CDR1 and CDR2 from the germline V gene are LGHNA and YNFKEQ. The length of the CDR3 is 17 residues. Trimming shortened V by 1 base and J by 3 bases, and 18 bases separated the two germline ends. Both subsets, CD45RA+ naive and CD45RA-negative memory, were split from the CD4+ cells. The sample consisted of memory CD4+ T cells sorted from blood. The subset: CD45RA-negative fraction. The TCR originated in a woman aged 30 to 39 in good health. The genes are TRBV4-2 and TRBJ1-1; a weak D match, TRBD1 (5 bases). CDR3 protein: CASSQAQGGVWDTEAFF. The CDR3 DNA follows: TGTGCCAGCAGCCAAGCCCAGGGCGGGGTATGGGACACTGAAGCTTTCTTT.